This is a list of T cell receptor beta chains from one sample in a study of cytomegalovirus exposure and HLA in healthy donors. Profiled with immunoSEQ multiplex PCR; TCRdb holds only in-frame clones, not every one. The sample has approximately 97,000 clones, over 75% seen once. Input material: PBMCs. These receptors all stem from a man in his forties or fifties in good health and CMV-seropositive. Each CDR3 is given with its conserved first and last residue. The D gene is left open where the match is weak. Some rows have no size entry. The others give once, few or many, or a class for an expanded clone.

j_call v_call d_call clone_size cdr3_length cdr3_nt cdr3_aa
TRBJ2-5 TRBV5-1 TRBD1 - 15 TGCGCCAGCAGCTTAGACGACAGGGTTCTACAGACCCAGTACTTC CASSLDDRVLQTQYF
TRBJ2-3 TRBV7-3 TRBD2 - 15 TGTGCCAGCAGTTCTAGCGGGGGGATTACAGATACGCAGTATTTT CASSSSGGITDTQYF
TRBJ2-7 TRBV28 - - 14 TGTGCCAGCAGTTTCCGGCGGGCCTCCTACGAGCAGTACTTC CASSFRRASYEQYF
TRBJ1-1 TRBV15 - few 14 TGTGCCACCAGCAGAGATCTCGGAGCACACGAGGCTTTCTTT CATSRDLGAHEAFF
TRBJ2-3 TRBV6-6 TRBD2 - 15 TGTGCCAGCAGTTCCTTGACTAGCGGTACAGATACGCAGTATTTT CASSSLTSGTDTQYF
TRBJ2-7 TRBV29-1 TRBD2 few 13 TGCAGCGTTCGCGGGAGAGCTTCCTACGAGCAGTACTTC CSVRGRASYEQYF
TRBJ1-4 TRBV6-1 - - 18 TGTGCCAGCAGTGAAAGTCGGGGGGGCCATAGGACTAATGAAAAACTGTTTTTT CASSESRGGHRTNEKLFF
TRBJ1-3 TRBV27 - - 18 TGTGCCAGCAGTTTATACTCGGACAGCTCAAGCTCTGGAAACACCATATATTTT CASSLYSDSSSSGNTIYF
TRBJ1-3 TRBV19 - - 15 TGTGCCAGTAGTATAGATAGTACCTCTGGAAACACCATATATTTT CASSIDSTSGNTIYF
TRBJ2-7 TRBV2 - - 15 TGTGCCAGCAGTGAGTTGTCACAGGGCCGTAACGAGCAGTACTTC CASSELSQGRNEQYF
TRBJ2-3 TRBV28 TRBD2 - 14 TGTGCCAGCAGTAAGCCGGGCGGGGGAAATACGCAGTATTTT CASSKPGGGNTQYF
TRBJ1-2 TRBV11-2 TRBD1 - 13 TGTGCCAGCAGCTTACTACAGGGGGGCGGCTACACCTTC CASSLLQGGGYTF
TRBJ2-3 TRBV9 TRBD2 - 16 TGTGCCAGCAGCGTAGGTCTAGCGGAACACACAGATACGCAGTATTTT CASSVGLAEHTDTQYF
TRBJ2-1 TRBV9 TRBD2 few 15 TGTGCCAGCAGCACAGTAGCGGGACCGGGCGGAGGGCAGTTCTTC CASSTVAGPGGGQFF
TRBJ1-1 TRBV6-5 - - 14 TGTGCCAGCAGTTATTCCCCCCGGGACACTGAAGCTTTCTTT CASSYSPRDTEAFF
TRBJ2-5 TRBV14 - - 15 TGTGCCAGCAGCTCGGCCAGGGGCTTTCGGGAGACCCAGTACTTC CASSSARGFRETQYF
TRBJ2-2 TRBV10-3 TRBD1 - 15 TGTGCCATCAGGAACAGGGGAGCGAACACCGGGGAGCTGTTTTTT CAIRNRGANTGELFF
TRBJ1-1 TRBV23-1 - - 15 TGCGCCAGCAGTCAGCCCGGACAGAGTAACAAGGAAGCTTTCTTT CASSQPGQSNKEAFF
TRBJ1-4 TRBV2 - - 14 TGTGCCAGCAGTGCCCGGTCGGGTAATGAAAAACTGTTTTTT CASSARSGNEKLFF
TRBJ1-1 TRBV7-9 - once 13 TGTGCCAGCAGCCCCCCCGGGAACACTGAAGCTTTCTTT CASSPPGNTEAFF
TRBJ2-2 TRBV18 TRBD1 few 15 TGTGCCAGCTCACCGTGGACAGGGGGAACCGGGGAGCTGTTTTTT CASSPWTGGTGELFF
TRBJ2-3 TRBV29-1 TRBD1 - 12 TGCAGCTCGAAAGGGGGCTCAGATACGCAGTATTTT CSSKGGSDTQYF
TRBJ2-1 TRBV9 TRBD2 - 15 TGTGCCAGCAGCGTAGGCTGGGGACTAACCAATGAGCAGTTCTTC CASSVGWGLTNEQFF
TRBJ1-1 TRBV18 - once 14 TGTGCCAGCTCACGAGCAGGGGTAAACACTGAAGCTTTCTTT CASSRAGVNTEAFF
TRBJ1-2 TRBV28 - - 14 TGTGCCAGCGGGCCGGGGGGGGTTGACTATGGCTACACCTTC CASGPGGVDYGYTF
TRBJ1-5 TRBV2 - few 15 TGTGCCAGCAGAAAGGAGGATTATAGCAATCAGCCCCAGCATTTT CASRKEDYSNQPQHF
TRBJ2-7 TRBV4-1 TRBD2 - 14 TGCGCCAGCAGCCAGGGGACTAGCGGCTACGAGCAGTACTTC CASSQGTSGYEQYF
TRBJ1-2 TRBV9 - - 15 TGTGCCAGCAGCGTAGTGTCGTCCCGAGTCTATGGCTACACCTTC CASSVVSSRVYGYTF
TRBJ2-1 TRBV19 TRBD2 few 16 TGTGCCAGTAGTAATTCGGCTAGCGGGGCCTACAATGAGCAGTTCTTC CASSNSASGAYNEQFF
TRBJ1-1 TRBV5-1 - - 15 TGCGCCAGCAGCTCCGGGACTGCTCCGAACACTGAAGCTTTCTTT CASSSGTAPNTEAFF
TRBJ2-7 TRBV6-6 - - 14 TGTGCCAGCAGTTACTACAGGGTCGGGGACGAGCAGTACTTC CASSYYRVGDEQYF
TRBJ2-5 TRBV9 TRBD1 - 16 TGTGCCAGCAGCTTTTACCGGGACAGGGGGCTGGAGACCCAGTACTTC CASSFYRDRGLETQYF
TRBJ1-1 TRBV5-1 - - 14 TGCGCCAGCAGCTTGGACGGGGGGAACACTGAAGCTTTCTTT CASSLDGGNTEAFF
TRBJ1-2 TRBV27 - - 14 TGTGCCAGCAGTTTGGGGGGGGCGGCCTGTGGCTACACCTTC CASSLGGAACGYTF
TRBJ2-3 TRBV4-1 TRBD2 few 15 TGCGCCAGCAGCCAACCCGCGGGGGAGACAGATACGCAGTATTTT CASSQPAGETDTQYF
TRBJ2-1 TRBV13 TRBD2 - 15 TGTGCCAGCAGCGCTGGACTAGCGGGAGTCAATGAGCAGTTCTTC CASSAGLAGVNEQFF
TRBJ1-3 TRBV19 - - 16 TGTGCCAGTAGTATGCCCTCGCGGAACTCTGGAAACACCATATATTTT CASSMPSRNSGNTIYF
TRBJ1-1 TRBV30 - once 13 TGTGCCTGGACCTCAGGGGTGGCACCGCTCCCTTTCTTT CAWTSGVAPLPFF
TRBJ2-3 TRBV5-4 TRBD2 - 14 TGTGCCAGCAGCCCGCGGGGGGGCACAGATACGCAGTATTTT CASSPRGGTDTQYF
TRBJ2-3 TRBV4-1 - - 16 TGCGCCAGCAGCCAATTGGTAGGGTTAGGGGCAGATACGCAGTATTTT CASSQLVGLGADTQYF
TRBJ2-1 TRBV7-9 - few 13 TGTGCCAGCAGCGTGACTCCGAGGGATGAGCAGTTCTTC CASSVTPRDEQFF
TRBJ1-6 TRBV15 TRBD1 - 18 TGTGCCACCAGCAGAGATACGAGGGGGACAGCGAATAATTCACCCCTCCACTTT CATSRDTRGTANNSPLHF
TRBJ1-1 TRBV30 - - 14 TGTGCCTGGAGTGAGGGTTTACCGGGACAAGAAGCTTTCTTT CAWSEGLPGQEAFF
TRBJ2-7 TRBV28 TRBD1 - 14 TGTGCCAGCAGTTCGACAGGGTTGGCCTACGAGCAGTACTTC CASSSTGLAYEQYF
TRBJ1-4 TRBV11-2 - - 14 TGTGCCAGCAGCTTAGCTCAGGGATACGAAAAACTGTTTTTT CASSLAQGYEKLFF
TRBJ1-1 TRBV11-1 TRBD1 - 14 TGTGCCAGCAGCCAGGGGGAAACTTTCACTGAAGCTTTCTTT CASSQGETFTEAFF
TRBJ1-2 TRBV28 - - 13 TGTGCCAGCAGTTTCAACCCCGGGAGGGGCTACACCTTC CASSFNPGRGYTF
TRBJ1-6 TRBV27 TRBD1 - 15 TGTGCCAGCAGTCCCTGGGACAGGGACAATTCACCCCTCCACTTT CASSPWDRDNSPLHF
TRBJ1-5 TRBV5-5 TRBD1 - 16 TGTGCCAGCAGCATGGCGCCAAACAGGGGAAATCAGCCCCAGCATTTT CASSMAPNRGNQPQHF
TRBJ1-2 TRBV6-5 TRBD1 - 14 TGTGCCAGCAGTTACGGCAGGGGGGCTGGTGGCTACACCTTC CASSYGRGAGGYTF
TRBJ2-3 TRBV7-9 TRBD2 - 15 TGTGCCAGCAGCTCGGGACTAGCGGGGACAGATACGCAGTATTTT CASSSGLAGTDTQYF
TRBJ2-3 TRBV29-1 - - 13 TGCAGCGTTGCAAGCTGGGGCGTAGATACGCAGTATTTT CSVASWGVDTQYF
TRBJ1-2 TRBV28 TRBD1 - 17 TGTGCCAGCAGCCCACCGGGACAGGGTGGAACTAACTATGGCTACACCTTC CASSPPGQGGTNYGYTF